This is a list of T cell receptor beta chains from one sample in a study of blood T cell repertoires in COVID-19. Repertoires were generated with immunoSEQ multiplex PCR, while TCRdb's copy carries only in-frame clones and drops some. The repertoire holds around 150,000 clones, with about four fifths as singletons. The source material was peripheral blood. Source of these receptors: a man in his fifties or sixties with active or convalescent COVID-19. Both conserved end residues are part of each CDR3. The order of the fields is V gene, J gene, CDR3 protein.

v_gene: TRBV5-1; j_gene: TRBJ2-3; CDR3aa: CASRPGTGYTDTQYF
v_gene: TRBV9; j_gene: TRBJ1-6; CDR3aa: CASSVGGPDSPLHF
v_gene: TRBV6-1; j_gene: TRBJ1-1; CDR3aa: CASSEQGMNTEAFF
v_gene: TRBV7-8; j_gene: TRBJ2-5; CDR3aa: CASSLSVSGLQETQYF
v_gene: TRBV23-1; j_gene: TRBJ1-4; CDR3aa: CASSQSGGRKLFF
v_gene: TRBV18; j_gene: TRBJ2-5; CDR3aa: CASSLRQEQETQYF
v_gene: TRBV28; j_gene: TRBJ1-1; CDR3aa: CASSPGGQMNTEAFF
v_gene: TRBV2; j_gene: TRBJ2-7; CDR3aa: CASSEGVFLVYEQYF
v_gene: TRBV6-5; j_gene: TRBJ1-3; CDR3aa: CASSTGVNSGNTIYF
v_gene: TRBV6-5; j_gene: TRBJ1-1; CDR3aa: CASSSGQGLNTEAFF
v_gene: TRBV5-1; j_gene: TRBJ1-1; CDR3aa: CASGPAPQAAEAFF
v_gene: TRBV6-6; j_gene: TRBJ2-1; CDR3aa: CASSYERGSYNEQFF
v_gene: TRBV19; j_gene: TRBJ1-5; CDR3aa: CASSIGTGGNQPQHF
v_gene: TRBV10-3; j_gene: TRBJ1-2; CDR3aa: CAISEGDRINYGYTF
v_gene: TRBV19; j_gene: TRBJ1-5; CDR3aa: CASGGGPRNQPQHF
v_gene: TRBV4-2; j_gene: TRBJ2-1; CDR3aa: CASSQDGTSGALEQFF
v_gene: TRBV27; j_gene: TRBJ1-6; CDR3aa: CASTWTGTAFSPLHF
v_gene: TRBV2; j_gene: TRBJ2-7; CDR3aa: CASSDGGISEQYF
v_gene: TRBV6-5; j_gene: TRBJ2-5; CDR3aa: CASSYSLAGIGETQYF
v_gene: TRBV3-1/TRBV3-2; j_gene: TRBJ1-1; CDR3aa: CASSQSSTEAFF
v_gene: TRBV27; j_gene: TRBJ2-7; CDR3aa: CASSLRPPGQGVSYEQYF
v_gene: TRBV7-6; j_gene: TRBJ1-4; CDR3aa: CASSLSPGITNEKLFF
v_gene: TRBV6-5; j_gene: TRBJ1-3; CDR3aa: CASSRGVSGNTIYF
v_gene: TRBV2; j_gene: TRBJ1-3; CDR3aa: CASRAGIAGNTIYF
v_gene: TRBV11-2; j_gene: TRBJ2-2; CDR3aa: CASSFDRNTGELFF
v_gene: TRBV6-5; j_gene: TRBJ1-2; CDR3aa: CASSYWTGKGYTF
v_gene: TRBV19; j_gene: TRBJ1-1; CDR3aa: CASSIIGSVTEAFF
v_gene: TRBV6-5; j_gene: TRBJ2-5; CDR3aa: CASSSAARGQETQYF
v_gene: TRBV19; j_gene: TRBJ2-7; CDR3aa: CASSQGAGEQYF
v_gene: TRBV7-2; j_gene: TRBJ2-1; CDR3aa: CAVRWREGNEQFF
v_gene: TRBV19; j_gene: TRBJ2-5; CDR3aa: CASSSGRAVQETQYF
v_gene: TRBV29-1; j_gene: TRBJ2-6; CDR3aa: CSVALGANVLTF
v_gene: TRBV28; j_gene: TRBJ1-2; CDR3aa: CASSSGTAMGGGYTF
v_gene: TRBV3-1/TRBV3-2; j_gene: TRBJ1-3; CDR3aa: CASSQERRVGRIYF
v_gene: TRBV3-1/TRBV3-2; j_gene: TRBJ2-5; CDR3aa: CASSPLEGWEQETQYF
v_gene: TRBV5-4; j_gene: TRBJ2-5; CDR3aa: CASSLDGLAGQETQYF
v_gene: TRBV28; j_gene: TRBJ2-2; CDR3aa: CASSSRKSGGTGELFF